These 10 T cell receptor beta chains came from one sample sequenced in a study of T cells in Graves' hyperthyroidism and ophthalmopathy. Amplified TCR beta CDR3 regions derived from RNA transcripts. First-round RT-PCR with HTBI primers amplified the TCR CDR3 region. MiXCR was run by TCRdb on the multiplex PCR reads, yielding one entry per CDR3 protein. This table has 550,000 to 700,000 distinct CDR3 sequences, 35% to 55% appearing once. The sequenced sample was peripheral blood or thyroid tissue (not recorded which). These receptor sequences come from an adult woman with Graves' disease, either hyperthyroidism or ophthalmopathy (not recorded which).

In this sample, this clonotype turned up many times. The CDR3 loop is CASRKGDSYEQYF. CDR3 nucleotides: TGTGCCAGCAGAAAAGGGGACTCCTACGAGCAGTACTTC. The chain combines TRBV25-1 with TRBJ2-7, with D tentatively TRBD1 (5 bases). CDR3 length: 13 residues. Germline V lookup: CDR1 MGHDK, CDR2 SYGVNS. The V end was cut by 6 bases, the J end by 0 bases, with 9 bases between.

The rearrangement uses TRBV6-4 and TRBJ1-1, with a tentative D call TRBD1 (6 bases). The CDR3 length is 13 residues. CDR1 and CDR2 from the germline V gene are MRHNA and SNTAGT. Trimming left V 0 bases short and J 7 bases short, with 9 bases between. DNA of the CDR3: TGTGCCAGCAGTGACTCTCCGGACAGTGAAGCTTTCTTT. Translating gives CASSDSPDSEAFF.

There are many counts of this clonotype. The chain has TRBV5-5 and TRBJ1-1, with D unresolved. Trimming pared 3 bases from V and 4 bases from J, leaving 10 bases between. The CDR3 contains 13 residues. CDR1 and CDR2 (germline): SGHKS, YYEKEE (reference sequence). The DNA of the CDR3 is TGTGCCAGCAGCTCCCCCTGGGGCACTGAAGCTTTCTTT. It translates to CASSSPWGTEAFF. The complete variable domain, with remaining parts taken from reference TRBV5-5 and TRBJ1-1, reads DAGVTQSPTHLIKTRGQQVTLRCSPISGHKSVSWYQQVLGQGPQFIFQYYEKEERGRGNFPDRFSARQFPNYSSELNVNALLLGDSALYLCASSSPWGTEAFFGQGTRLTVV.

This clonotype was counted once. This chain connects TRBV2 to TRBJ2-3; D assignment may be TRBD1 or TRBD2 (5 bases each). The CDR3 runs to 16 residues. V was clipped by 6 bases and J by 3 bases, with 19 bases between them. The V gene's germline CDR1 is SNHLY and CDR2 FYNNEI. In nucleotides, the CDR3 is TGTGCCAGCAGCCACCAGGGACCCGATGGGACAGATACGCAGTATTTT. Protein sequence: CASSHQGPDGTDTQYF.

The rearrangement links TRBV2 to TRBJ1-2; D possibly corresponds to TRBD1 (5 bases). The CDR3 consists of 17 residues. Trimming removed 6 bases at V and 4 bases at J, with 24 bases between. Per the germline V gene, CDR1 is SNHLY and CDR2 is FYNNEI. CDR3 amino acids: CASRMGLAGKSIYGYTF. Here the CDR3 DNA reads TGTGCCAGCAGGATGGGACTAGCGGGCAAATCCATCTATGGCTACACCTTC.

The V and J genes are TRBV11-1 and TRBJ2-5; 14 nucleotides align to TRBD2. The junction had 7 bases not matched to a gene; V was cut back by 2 bases and J by 2 bases. This CDR3 comprises 18 residues. Germline CDR1 SGHAT, CDR2 FQDESV (reference sequence). Written as DNA, the CDR3 is TGTGCCAGCAGCTTAAGGACTAGCGGGAGGTCCCATCAAGAGACCCAGTACTTC. It specifies CASSLRTSGRSHQETQYF.

The gene calls are TRBV20-1 and TRBJ2-2; perhaps TRBD2 as D (7 bases). V lost 5 bases, J lost 3 bases, and 22 bases lay in between. The length of the CDR3 is 17 residues. Germline V gene data show CDR1 as DFQATT and CDR2 as SNEGSKA (reference sequence). This CDR3 is CSAFLDSSGGYTGELFF. The CDR3 bases are TGCAGTGCTTTTTTGGACAGCTCGGGGGGCTACACCGGGGAGCTGTTTTTT.

This clonotype was counted ten times or more. This chain connects TRBV7-9 to TRBJ2-5, with 8 bases matching TRBD2. The CDR3 has 15 amino acids. CDR1 and CDR2 (germline): SEHNR, FQNEAQ (reference sequence). V was pared by 2 bases and J by 2 bases, with 4 bases of the junction left unmatched. This CDR3 reads CASSLFSGRQETQYF. In nucleotides, the CDR3 is TGTGCCAGCAGCTTATTCAGCGGGAGACAAGAGACCCAGTACTTC.

V and J are TRBV20-1 and TRBJ2-2; 9 bases match TRBD1. The CDR3 is made up of 15 amino acids. The germline V gene encodes CDR1 DFQATT and CDR2 SNEGSKA (reference sequence). V dropped 6 bases and J dropped 3; count of bases not matched to a gene: 8. CDR3 bases: TGCAGTGCCACCGGGACAGGGATCTACACCGGGGAGCTGTTTTTT. Translating gives CSATGTGIYTGELFF.

This chain uses TRBV27 with TRBJ2-5, with D unresolved. V was trimmed by 10 bases and J by 2 bases, leaving 14 bases between them. Per the germline V gene, CDR1 is MNHEY and CDR2 is SMNVEV (reference sequence). The CDR3 is 13 residues long. The CDR3 reads CATDLSRQETQYF. The CDR3 DNA sequence: TGTGCCACGGATCTGAGCCGTCAAGAGACCCAGTACTTC.